The clone carrying this T cell receptor beta chain was observed many times. The antigen remains undetermined. The sample originates from a study of T cells after yellow fever vaccination. Study conclusions and caveats: Clonotypes shared by both compartments, CD4 and CD8, made up a small share. Post-booster repertoires again held most primary-vaccination clones (about 96% CD4, approximately 90% CD8). Researchers cautioned that FACS-sorted repertoires could harbor abundant clonotypes contaminating from the bulk population.

Making TCR cDNA involved 5'RACE template switching, which added UMIs and a universal primer site. TCRdb itself ran the 5' RACE reads through MiXCR, one entry per CDR3 protein. The table has 300,000 to 400,000 distinct CDR3 sequences, roughly an eighth seen once. The germline gives CDR1 SGHRS, CDR2 YFSETQ. The ends were cut back, 1 base at V and 2 bases at J, with 8 bases in the middle. The CDR3 sequence is 14 residues long. This specimen was CD4+ T cells sorted from PBMCs, taken 15 days after the yellow fever booster vaccination. The chain links TRBV5-1 to TRBJ2-3; no firm D call. The receptor's source is a man aged 18 to 30 who received the YFV17D yellow fever vaccine. CDR3 loop: CASSLRPSTDTQYF. The CDR3 bases are TGCGCCAGCAGCTTGCGTCCATCCACAGATACGCAGTATTTT.